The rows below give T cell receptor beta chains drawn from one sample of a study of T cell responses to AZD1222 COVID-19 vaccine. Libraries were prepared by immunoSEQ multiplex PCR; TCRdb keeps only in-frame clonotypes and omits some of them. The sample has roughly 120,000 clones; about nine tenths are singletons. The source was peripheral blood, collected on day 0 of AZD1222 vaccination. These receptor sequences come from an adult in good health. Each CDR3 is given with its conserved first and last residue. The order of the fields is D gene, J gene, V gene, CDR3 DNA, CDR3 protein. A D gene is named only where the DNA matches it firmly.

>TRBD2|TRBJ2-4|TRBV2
TGTGCCAGCAGCTCGAGCGGGGGGGCCCTGGGAAACATTCAGTACTTC
CASSSSGGALGNIQYF
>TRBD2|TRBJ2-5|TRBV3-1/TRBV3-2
TGTGCCAGCAGCCCCCCGCTAGCGGGGGCTCAAGAGACCCAGTACTTC
CASSPPLAGAQETQYF
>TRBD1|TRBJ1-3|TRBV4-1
TGCGCCAGCAGCCTAAAGACAGGGGGCTACGGAAACACCATATATTTT
CASSLKTGGYGNTIYF
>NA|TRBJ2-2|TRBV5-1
TGCGCCAGCAGCCGCAAACCGGACGGGGGGAACACCGGGGAGCTGTTTTTT
CASSRKPDGGNTGELFF
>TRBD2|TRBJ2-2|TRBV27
TGTGCCAGCAGGCATTCCCGGGGACTAGCGGGGGCCCCCGCCATCACCGGGGAGCTGTTTTTT
CASRHSRGLAGAPAITGELFF
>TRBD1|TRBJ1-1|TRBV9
TGTGCCAGCAGCGTAGTGTTGGCAGGGGGGACTGAAGCTTTCTTT
CASSVVLAGGTEAFF
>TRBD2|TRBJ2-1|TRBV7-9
TGTGCCAGCAGCCCGACTAGCGGGAGGGATAGCCATGAGCAGTTCTTC
CASSPTSGRDSHEQFF
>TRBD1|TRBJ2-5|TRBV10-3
TGTGCCATCAGTTCGACAGGGGGGCGGCAAGAGACCCAGTACTTC
CAISSTGGRQETQYF
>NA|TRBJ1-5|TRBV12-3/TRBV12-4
TGTGCCAGCAGTTTACCGGGACAGCCCCAGCATTTT
CASSLPGQPQHF
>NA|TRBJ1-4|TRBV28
TGTGCCAGCGGCAGCGGGGTTTGGGAAAAACTGTTTTTT
CASGSGVWEKLFF
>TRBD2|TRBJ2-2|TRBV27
TGTGCCAGCAGTCCGACTAGCGGGAGGGCCCCGAACACCGGGGAGCTGTTTTTT
CASSPTSGRAPNTGELFF